These 5 T cell receptor beta chains were all obtained from the same sample, sequenced in a study of T cells in localized non-small cell lung cancer. Sequencing was performed with immunoSEQ multiplex PCR; in TCRdb, only in-frame clones are kept and a portion is missing. The profile shows about 45,000 clones, about 91% of them singletons. The material was PBMCs, obtained before any cancer treatment. The receptor source for this set is a woman aged 35 to 69 with stage II lung adenocarcinoma.

J is TRBJ2-1 and V is TRBV4-1, with 8 bases matching TRBD1. The ends lost 4 bases at V and 0 bases at J; junction bases unmatched: 5. Germline assignment: CDR1 MGHRA and CDR2 YSYEKL. This CDR3 has 16 amino acids. The CDR3 is CASSRDRGNSYNEQFF. As DNA, the CDR3 is TGCGCCAGCAGCCGAGACAGGGGTAACTCCTACAATGAGCAGTTCTTC.

The chain employs TRBV29-1 and TRBJ2-7, with 13 nucleotides matching TRBD2. This CDR3 is 13 amino acids long. Germline values: CDR1 SQVTM, CDR2 ANQGSEA. The J segment lost 3 bases and the V segment lost 6 bases, leaving 2 bases of the junction unmatched. CDR3 nucleotide sequence: TGCAGCGTGCGGACTAGCGGGAGCTACGAGCAGTACTTC. This encodes CSVRTSGSYEQYF.

The genes are TRBV28 and TRBJ2-7; 7 bases line up with TRBD2. After removal of 7 bases from V and 3 bases from J, the junction contained 9 bases not matched to a gene. This CDR3 spans 14 amino acids. Per germline, CDR1 MDHEN and CDR2 SYDVKM. CDR3 sequence: CASMGGVQHYEQYF. For the CDR3, the DNA is TGTGCCAGCATGGGAGGGGTACAACACTACGAGCAGTACTTC.

The CDR3 is CASSLEFQPQETQYF. CDR3 nucleotides: TGTGCCAGCAGCTTAGAATTTCAGCCACAAGAGACCCAGTACTTC. This rearrangement joins TRBV11-2 to TRBJ2-5; D is unclear. CDR3 length: 15 residues. In germline, CDR1 is SGHAT, CDR2 FQNNGV. V lost 0 bases, J lost 2 bases, and 10 bases lay in between.

The CDR3 nucleotides read TGTGCCAGCGGACTGGGAAACTATGGCTACACCTTC. This translates into CASGLGNYGYTF. The V gene is TRBV19, the J gene TRBJ1-2, with D unclear. V was cut by 9 bases and J by 2 bases, with 10 bases left in between. Germline values: CDR1 LNHDA, CDR2 SQIVND (reference sequence). The CDR3 is made up of 12 amino acids.